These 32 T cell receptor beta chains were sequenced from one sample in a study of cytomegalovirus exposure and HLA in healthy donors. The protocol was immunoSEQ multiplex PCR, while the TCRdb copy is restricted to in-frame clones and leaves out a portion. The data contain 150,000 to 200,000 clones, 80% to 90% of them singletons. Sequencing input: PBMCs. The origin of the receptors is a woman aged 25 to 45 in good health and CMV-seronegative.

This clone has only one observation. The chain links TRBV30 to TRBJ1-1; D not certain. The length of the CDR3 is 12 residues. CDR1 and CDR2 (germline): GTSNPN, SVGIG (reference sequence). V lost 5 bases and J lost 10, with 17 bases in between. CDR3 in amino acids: CAWHRGAGTAFF. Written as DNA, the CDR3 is TGTGCCTGGCATCGGGGTGCGGGTACAGCTTTCTTT.

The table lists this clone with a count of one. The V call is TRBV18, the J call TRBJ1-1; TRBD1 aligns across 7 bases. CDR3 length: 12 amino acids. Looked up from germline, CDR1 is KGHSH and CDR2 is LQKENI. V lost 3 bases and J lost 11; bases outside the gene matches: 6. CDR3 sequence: CASSPLDRVAFF. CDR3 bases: TGTGCCAGCTCACCGCTCGACAGGGTTGCTTTCTTT.

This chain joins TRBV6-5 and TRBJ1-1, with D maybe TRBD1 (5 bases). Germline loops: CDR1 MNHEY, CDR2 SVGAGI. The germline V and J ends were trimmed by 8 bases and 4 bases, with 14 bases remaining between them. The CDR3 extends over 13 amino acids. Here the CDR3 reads CASGGGTATEAFF. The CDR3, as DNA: TGTGCCAGCGGGGGGGGGACCGCCACTGAAGCTTTCTTT.

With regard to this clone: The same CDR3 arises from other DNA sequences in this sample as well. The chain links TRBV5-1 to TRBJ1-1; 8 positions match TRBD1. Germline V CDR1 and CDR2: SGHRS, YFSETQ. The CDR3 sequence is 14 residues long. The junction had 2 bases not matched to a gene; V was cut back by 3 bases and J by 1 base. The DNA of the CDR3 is TGCGCCAGCAGCTCCGGGACAGGGAACACTGAAGCTTTCTTT. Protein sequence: CASSSGTGNTEAFF.

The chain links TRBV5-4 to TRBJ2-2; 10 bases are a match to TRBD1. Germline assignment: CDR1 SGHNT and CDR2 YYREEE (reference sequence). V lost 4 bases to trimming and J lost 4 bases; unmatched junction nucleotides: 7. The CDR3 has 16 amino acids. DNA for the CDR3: TGTGCCAGCAGCCCCCCGACAGGGGGCGGCACCGGGGAGCTGTTTTTT. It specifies CASSPPTGGGTGELFF.

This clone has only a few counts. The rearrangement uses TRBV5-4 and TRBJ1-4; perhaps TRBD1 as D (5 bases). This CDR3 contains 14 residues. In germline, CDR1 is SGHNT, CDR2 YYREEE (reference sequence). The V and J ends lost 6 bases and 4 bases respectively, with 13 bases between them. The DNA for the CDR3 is TGTGCCAGCACCTCAGGGCCGGATAATGAAAAACTGTTTTTT. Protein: CASTSGPDNEKLFF.

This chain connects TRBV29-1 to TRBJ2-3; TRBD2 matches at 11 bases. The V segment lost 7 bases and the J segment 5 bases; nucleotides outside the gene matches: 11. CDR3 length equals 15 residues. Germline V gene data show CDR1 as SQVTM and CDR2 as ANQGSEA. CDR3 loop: CSALTGLAGGDTQYF. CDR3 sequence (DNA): TGCAGCGCTCTGACGGGGCTAGCGGGAGGAGATACGCAGTATTTT.

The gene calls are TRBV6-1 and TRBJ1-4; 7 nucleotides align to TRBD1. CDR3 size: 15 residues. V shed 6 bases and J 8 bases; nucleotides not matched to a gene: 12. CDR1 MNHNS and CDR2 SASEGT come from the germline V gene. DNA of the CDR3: TGTGCCAGCAGACTTCAGACAGGGTCGGGGGAAAAACTGTTTTTT. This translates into CASRLQTGSGEKLFF.

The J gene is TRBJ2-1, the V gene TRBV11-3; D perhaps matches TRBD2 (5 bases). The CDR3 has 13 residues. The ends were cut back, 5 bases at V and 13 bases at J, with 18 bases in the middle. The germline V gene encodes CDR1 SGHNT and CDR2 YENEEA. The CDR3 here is CASSLGNGVRQFF. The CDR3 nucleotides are TGTGCCAGCAGCCTGGGGAACGGGGTACGACAGTTCTTC.

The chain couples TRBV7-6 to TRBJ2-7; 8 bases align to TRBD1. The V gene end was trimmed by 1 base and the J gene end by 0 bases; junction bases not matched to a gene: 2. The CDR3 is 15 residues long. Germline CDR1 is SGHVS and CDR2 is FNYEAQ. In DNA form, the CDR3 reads TGTGCCAGCAGCTTAGGAGGACAGGGCTCCTACGAGCAGTACTTC. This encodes CASSLGGQGSYEQYF.

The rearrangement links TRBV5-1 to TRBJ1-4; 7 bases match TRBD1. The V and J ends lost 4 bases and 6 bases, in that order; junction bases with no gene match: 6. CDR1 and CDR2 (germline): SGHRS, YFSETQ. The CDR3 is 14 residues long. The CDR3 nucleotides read TGCGCCAGCAGCCGATCAGGGGGTGATGAAAAACTGTTTTTT. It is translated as CASSRSGGDEKLFF.

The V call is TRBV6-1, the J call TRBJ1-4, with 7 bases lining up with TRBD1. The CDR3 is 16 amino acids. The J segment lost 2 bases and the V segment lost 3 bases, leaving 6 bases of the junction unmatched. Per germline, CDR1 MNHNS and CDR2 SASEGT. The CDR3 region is CASSDPGGWTNEKLFF. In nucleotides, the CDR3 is TGTGCCAGCAGTGATCCAGGGGGATGGACTAATGAAAAACTGTTTTTT.

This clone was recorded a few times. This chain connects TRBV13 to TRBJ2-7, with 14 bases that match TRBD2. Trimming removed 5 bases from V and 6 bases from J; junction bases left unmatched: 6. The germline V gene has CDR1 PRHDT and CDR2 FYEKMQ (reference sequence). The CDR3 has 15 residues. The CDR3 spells CASSPGLAGVGEQYF. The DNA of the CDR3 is TGTGCCAGCAGCCCGGGACTAGCGGGAGTGGGCGAGCAGTACTTC.

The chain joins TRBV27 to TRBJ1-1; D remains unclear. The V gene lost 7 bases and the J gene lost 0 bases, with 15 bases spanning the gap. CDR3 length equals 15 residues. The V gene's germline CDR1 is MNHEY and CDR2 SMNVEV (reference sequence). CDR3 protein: CASNWGGPMNTEAFF. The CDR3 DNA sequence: TGTGCCAGCAACTGGGGAGGGCCTATGAACACTGAAGCTTTCTTT.

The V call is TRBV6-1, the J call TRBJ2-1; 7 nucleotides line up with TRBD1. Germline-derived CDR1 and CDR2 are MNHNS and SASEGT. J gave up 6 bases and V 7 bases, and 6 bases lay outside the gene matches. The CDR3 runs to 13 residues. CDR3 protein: CASTWTGFNEQFF. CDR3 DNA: TGTGCCAGCACCTGGACAGGTTTCAATGAGCAGTTCTTC.

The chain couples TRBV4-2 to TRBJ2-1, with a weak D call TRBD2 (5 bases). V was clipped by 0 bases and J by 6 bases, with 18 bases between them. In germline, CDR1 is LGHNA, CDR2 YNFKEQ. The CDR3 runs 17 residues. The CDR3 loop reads CASSQDPHTGWGNEQFF. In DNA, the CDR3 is TGTGCCAGCAGCCAAGATCCCCACACGGGGTGGGGCAATGAGCAGTTCTTC.

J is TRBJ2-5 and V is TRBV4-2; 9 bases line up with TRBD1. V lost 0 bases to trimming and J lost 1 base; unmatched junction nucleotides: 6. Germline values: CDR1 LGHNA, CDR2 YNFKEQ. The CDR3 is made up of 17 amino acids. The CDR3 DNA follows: TGTGCCAGCAGCCAAGATATAACAGGGGGCCGCCAAGAGACCCAGTACTTC. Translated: CASSQDITGGRQETQYF.

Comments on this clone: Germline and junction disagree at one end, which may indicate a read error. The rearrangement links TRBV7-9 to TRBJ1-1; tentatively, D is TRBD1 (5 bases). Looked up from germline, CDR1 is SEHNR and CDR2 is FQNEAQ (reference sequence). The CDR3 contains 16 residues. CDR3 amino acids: CAGSQVATATNTEAFF. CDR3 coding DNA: TGTGCCGGCAGCCAAGTTGCGACAGCAACGAACACTGAAGCTTTCTTT.

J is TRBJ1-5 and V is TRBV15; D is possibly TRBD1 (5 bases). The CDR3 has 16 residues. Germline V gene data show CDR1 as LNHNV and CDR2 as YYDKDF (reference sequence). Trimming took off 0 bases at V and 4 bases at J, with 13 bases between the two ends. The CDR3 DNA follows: TGTGCCACCAGCAGAGATCCTGTCAGGGAAAATCAGCCCCAGCATTTT. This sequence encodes CATSRDPVRENQPQHF.

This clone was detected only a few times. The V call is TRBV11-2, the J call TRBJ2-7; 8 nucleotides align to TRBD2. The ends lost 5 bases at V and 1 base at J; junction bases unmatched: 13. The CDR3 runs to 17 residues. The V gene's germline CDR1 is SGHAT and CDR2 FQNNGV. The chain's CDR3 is CASSPLSGSKESYEQYF. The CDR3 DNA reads TGTGCCAGCAGCCCCCTAAGCGGGAGCAAGGAGTCCTACGAGCAGTACTTC.

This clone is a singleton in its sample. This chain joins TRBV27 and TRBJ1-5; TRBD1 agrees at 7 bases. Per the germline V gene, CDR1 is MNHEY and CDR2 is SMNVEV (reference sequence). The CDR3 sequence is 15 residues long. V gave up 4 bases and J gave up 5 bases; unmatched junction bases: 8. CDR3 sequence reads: CASSSGTAIYQPQHF. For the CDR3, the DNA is TGTGCCAGCAGTTCCGGGACAGCGATCTATCAGCCCCAGCATTTT.

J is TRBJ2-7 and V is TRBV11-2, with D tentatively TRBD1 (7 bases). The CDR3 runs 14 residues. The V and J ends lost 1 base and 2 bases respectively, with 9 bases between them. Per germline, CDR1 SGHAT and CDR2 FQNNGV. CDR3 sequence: CASSLGGTAYEQYF. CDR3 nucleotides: TGTGCCAGCAGCTTAGGCGGGACAGCCTACGAGCAGTACTTC.

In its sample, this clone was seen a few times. The CDR3 region has the DNA TGTGCCAGCAGTGGGCTCAGGGAAAAGACTGAAGCTTTCTTT. Encoded protein: CASSGLREKTEAFF. The chain links TRBV25-1 to TRBJ1-1; tentative D call: TRBD1 (5 bases). The germline V and J ends were trimmed by 4 bases and 5 bases, with 14 bases remaining between them. The CDR3 spans 14 residues. Germline V gives CDR1 MGHDK, CDR2 SYGVNS.

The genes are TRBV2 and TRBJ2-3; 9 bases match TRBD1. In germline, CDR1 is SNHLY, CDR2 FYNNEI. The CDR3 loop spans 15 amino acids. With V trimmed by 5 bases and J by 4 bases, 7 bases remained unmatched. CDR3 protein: CASSPDRGISDTQYF. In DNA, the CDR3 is TGTGCCAGCAGTCCGGACAGGGGAATATCAGATACGCAGTATTTT.

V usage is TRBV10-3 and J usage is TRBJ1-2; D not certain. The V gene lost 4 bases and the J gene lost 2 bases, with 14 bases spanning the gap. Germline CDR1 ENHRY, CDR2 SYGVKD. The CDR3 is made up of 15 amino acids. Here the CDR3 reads CAISVRTSKNYGYTF. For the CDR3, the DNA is TGTGCCATCAGTGTCCGGACTTCCAAGAACTATGGCTACACCTTC.

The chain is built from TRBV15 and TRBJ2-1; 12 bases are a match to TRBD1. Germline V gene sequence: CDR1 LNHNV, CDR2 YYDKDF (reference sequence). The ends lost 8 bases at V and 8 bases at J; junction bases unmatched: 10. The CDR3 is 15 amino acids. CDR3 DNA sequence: TGTGCCACCTCCAGATCAGGGACAGGGGGCCATGAGCAGTTCTTC. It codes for CATSRSGTGGHEQFF.

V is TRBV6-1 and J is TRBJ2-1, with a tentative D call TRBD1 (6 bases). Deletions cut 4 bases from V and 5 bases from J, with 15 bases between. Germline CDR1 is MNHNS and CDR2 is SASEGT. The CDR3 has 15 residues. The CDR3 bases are TGTGCCAGCAGTGGGGACAAGGGGTATCACAATGAGCAGTTCTTC. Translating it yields CASSGDKGYHNEQFF.

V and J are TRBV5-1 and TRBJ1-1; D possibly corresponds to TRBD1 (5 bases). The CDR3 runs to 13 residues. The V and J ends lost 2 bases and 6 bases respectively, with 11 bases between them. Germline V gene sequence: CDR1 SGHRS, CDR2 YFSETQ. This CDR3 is CASSFDQGAEAFF. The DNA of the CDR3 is TGCGCCAGCAGCTTTGACCAGGGCGCTGAAGCTTTCTTT.

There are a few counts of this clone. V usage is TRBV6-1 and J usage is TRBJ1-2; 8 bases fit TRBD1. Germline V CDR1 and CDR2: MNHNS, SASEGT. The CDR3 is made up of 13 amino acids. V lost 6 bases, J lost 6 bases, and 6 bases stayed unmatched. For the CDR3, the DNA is TGTGCCAGCAGGGCCCTGACAGGGGATGGCTACACCTTC. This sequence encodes CASRALTGDGYTF.

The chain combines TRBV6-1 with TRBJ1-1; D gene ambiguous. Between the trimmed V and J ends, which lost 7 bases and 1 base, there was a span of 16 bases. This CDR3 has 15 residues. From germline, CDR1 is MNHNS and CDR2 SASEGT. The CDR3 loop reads CASTTGRAANTEAFF. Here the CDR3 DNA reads TGTGCCAGCACCACGGGGAGGGCAGCGAACACTGAAGCTTTCTTT.

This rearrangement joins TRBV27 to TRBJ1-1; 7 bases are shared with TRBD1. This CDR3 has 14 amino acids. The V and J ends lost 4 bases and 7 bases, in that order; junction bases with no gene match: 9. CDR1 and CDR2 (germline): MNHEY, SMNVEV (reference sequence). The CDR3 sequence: CASSYRKGGGEAFF. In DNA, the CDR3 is TGTGCCAGCAGTTATCGGAAAGGGGGCGGTGAAGCTTTCTTT.

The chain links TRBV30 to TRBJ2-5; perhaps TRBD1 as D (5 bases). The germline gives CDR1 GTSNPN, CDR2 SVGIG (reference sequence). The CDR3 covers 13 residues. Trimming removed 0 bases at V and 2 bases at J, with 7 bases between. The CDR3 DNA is TGTGCCTGGAGTGTGACAGCACAAGAGACCCAGTACTTC. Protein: CAWSVTAQETQYF. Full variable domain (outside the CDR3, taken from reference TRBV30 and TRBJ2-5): SQTIHQWPATLVQPVGSPLSLECTVEGTSNPNLYWYRQAAGRGLQLLFYSVGIGQISSEVPQNLSASRPQDRQFILSSKKLLLSDSGFYLCAWSVTAQETQYFGPGTRLLVL.